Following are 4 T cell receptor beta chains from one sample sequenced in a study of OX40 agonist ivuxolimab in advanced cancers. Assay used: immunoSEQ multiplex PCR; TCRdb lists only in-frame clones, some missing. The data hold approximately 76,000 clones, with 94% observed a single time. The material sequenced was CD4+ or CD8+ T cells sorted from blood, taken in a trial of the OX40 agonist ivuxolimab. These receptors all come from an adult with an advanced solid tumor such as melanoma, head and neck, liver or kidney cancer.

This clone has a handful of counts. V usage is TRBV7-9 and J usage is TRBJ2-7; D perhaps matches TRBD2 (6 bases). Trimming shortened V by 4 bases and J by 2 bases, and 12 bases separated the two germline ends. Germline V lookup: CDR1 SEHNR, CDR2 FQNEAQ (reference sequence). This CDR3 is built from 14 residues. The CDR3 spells CASSSRDLTYEQYF. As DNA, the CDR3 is TGTGCCAGCAGCTCCCGGGACTTAACCTACGAGCAGTACTTC. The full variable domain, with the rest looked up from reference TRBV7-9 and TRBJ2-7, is DTGVSQNPRHKITKRGQNVTFRCDPISEHNRLYWYRQTLGQGPEFLTYFQNEAQLEKSRLLSDRFSAERPKGSFSTLEIQRTEQGDSAMYLCASSSRDLTYEQYFGPGTRLTVT.

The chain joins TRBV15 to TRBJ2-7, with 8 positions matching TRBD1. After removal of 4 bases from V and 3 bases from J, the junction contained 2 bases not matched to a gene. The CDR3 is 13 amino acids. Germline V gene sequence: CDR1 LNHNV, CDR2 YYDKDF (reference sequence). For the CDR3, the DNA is TGTGCCACCAGCACTGGACAGGGCTACGAGCAGTACTTC. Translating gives CATSTGQGYEQYF. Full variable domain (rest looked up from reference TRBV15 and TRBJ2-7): DAMVIQNPRYQVTQFGKPVTLSCSQTLNHNVMYWYQQKSSQAPKLLFHYYDKDFNNEADTPDNFQSRRPNTSFCFLDIRSPGLGDTAMYLCATSTGQGYEQYFGPGTRLTVT.

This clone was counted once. This chain's CDR3 is CASSSTKGVQGVYEQYF. CDR3 in DNA: TGTGCCAGCAGCTCCACGAAAGGTGTTCAGGGGGTCTACGAGCAGTACTTC. The chain links TRBV5-6 to TRBJ2-7; 7 bases match TRBD1. The germline CDR1 and CDR2 sequences are SGHDT and YYEEEE. CDR3 length: 17 amino acids. Trimming took 3 bases from V and 3 from J; bases not matched to a gene: 15.

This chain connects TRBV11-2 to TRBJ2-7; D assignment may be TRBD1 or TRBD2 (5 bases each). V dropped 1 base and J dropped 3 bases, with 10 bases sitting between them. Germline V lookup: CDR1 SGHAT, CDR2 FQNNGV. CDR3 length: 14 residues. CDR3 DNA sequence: TGTGCCAGCAGCTTAGGAGGGGTAGGCTACGAGCAGTACTTC. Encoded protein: CASSLGGVGYEQYF.